This entry lists 9 T cell receptor beta chains sequenced from one sample in a study of shared clonotypes between healthy human individuals. Sequenced by immunoSEQ multiplex PCR; TCRdb stores in-frame clones only, minus some. This sample has 950,000 to 1,100,000 clones, with 65% to 75% found just once. Material for sequencing was memory CD4+ T cells sorted from blood. Subset indicated: CD45RA-negative fraction. These receptors were collected from a man aged 18-30 years in good health.

This clone was counted only a few times. This chain joins TRBV30 and TRBJ2-5; TRBD2 matches at 11 bases. Germline assignment: CDR1 GTSNPN and CDR2 SVGIG (reference sequence). V lost 0 bases and J lost 1; bases outside the gene matches: 7. The CDR3 totals 17 residues. This chain's CDR3 is CAWSVTSGGWSQETQYF. DNA of the CDR3: TGTGCCTGGAGTGTCACTAGCGGGGGATGGTCCCAAGAGACCCAGTACTTC.

This chain links TRBV7-2 with TRBJ2-1; 7 nucleotides align to TRBD2. Losses at the gene ends were 7 bases for V and 0 bases for J; bases not matched to a gene: 15. Per germline, CDR1 SGHTA and CDR2 FQGNSA. This CDR3 comprises 18 residues. CDR3 residues: CASTLTPSGKSSYNEQFF. In nucleotides, the CDR3 is TGTGCCAGCACATTGACCCCGAGCGGGAAAAGCTCCTACAATGAGCAGTTCTTC.

Concerning this clone: A much larger clone sits a single nucleotide away, making a read error possible. The chain recombines TRBV28 with TRBJ2-7, with 9 bases identical to TRBD1. This CDR3 has 13 residues. V lost 6 bases, J lost 4 bases, and 4 bases stayed unmatched. Germline V gene lookup returns CDR1 MDHEN and CDR2 SYDVKM. In DNA form, the CDR3 reads TGTGCCAGCAGCCTGGGACAGGGATACGAGCAGTACTTC. It translates to CASSLGQGYEQYF.

In this sample, this clone turned up once. This chain uses TRBV15 with TRBJ2-5; no reliable D call. Deletions cut 0 bases from V and 3 bases from J, with 5 bases between. The CDR3 extends over 13 amino acids. Germline V CDR1 and CDR2: LNHNV, YYDKDF (reference sequence). CDR3 loop: CATSREGKETQYF. The CDR3 DNA is TGTGCCACCAGCAGAGAGGGAAAAGAGACCCAGTACTTC.

A word on this clone: Other nucleotide sequences from this sample produce the same CDR3. The chain has TRBV30 and TRBJ1-2, with a possible D match to TRBD1 (5 bases). The CDR3 contains 14 residues. Germline CDR1 is GTSNPN and CDR2 is SVGIG (reference sequence). Trimming left V 0 bases short and J 4 bases short, with 12 bases between. Here the CDR3 reads CAWSVRQGGYGYTF. Written as DNA, the CDR3 is TGTGCCTGGAGTGTAAGGCAGGGCGGCTATGGCTACACCTTC. Full variable domain (outside the CDR3, taken from reference TRBV30 and TRBJ1-2): SQTIHQWPATLVQPVGSPLSLECTVEGTSNPNLYWYRQAAGRGLQLLFYSVGIGQISSEVPQNLSASRPQDRQFILSSKKLLLSDSGFYLCAWSVRQGGYGYTFGSGTRLTVV.

Here the CDR3 DNA reads TGTGCCAGCAGCTTTTCTCAGGGACAGGGCCCGAGAGGGACTGAAGCTTTCTTT. Protein product: CASSFSQGQGPRGTEAFF. This sequence joins TRBV6-9 and TRBJ1-1; 9 bases are shared with TRBD1. Trimming cost V 6 bases and J 5 bases; bases outside gene matches: 19. The CDR3 has 18 amino acids. CDR1 and CDR2 (germline): MNHGY, SVAAGI.

V and J are TRBV7-8 and TRBJ1-5, with 9 bases fitting TRBD1. V lost 5 bases to trimming and J lost 12 bases; unmatched junction nucleotides: 5. The length of the CDR3 is 12 residues. Germline-derived CDR1 and CDR2 are SGHVS and FQNEAQ. The CDR3 loop reads CASSQTGGVQHF. CDR3 nucleotide sequence: TGTGCCAGCAGCCAGACAGGGGGGGTCCAGCATTTT. Full variable domain (remainder filled in from reference TRBV7-8 and TRBJ1-5): GAGVSQSPRYKVAKRGQDVALRCDPISGHVSLFWYQQALGQGPEFLTYFQNEAQLDKSGLPSDRFFAERPEGSVSTLKIQRTQQEDSAVYLCASSQTGGVQHFGDGTRLSIL.

This clone was found a few times. The chain's CDR3 is CASSPPGDGYTF. The CDR3 DNA is TGTGCCAGCAGTCCCCCCGGGGACGGCTACACCTTC. The V and J genes are TRBV28 and TRBJ1-2; D might be TRBD1 (5 bases). Germline CDR1 MDHEN, CDR2 SYDVKM. The CDR3 spans 12 residues. The germline V and J ends were trimmed by 5 bases and 8 bases, with 12 bases remaining between them.

This clone has a single count. This rearrangement joins TRBV7-2 to TRBJ1-1; no definite D call. Trimming removed 5 bases from V and 5 bases from J, with 15 bases in between. In germline, CDR1 is SGHTA, CDR2 FQGNSA. This CDR3 spans 14 amino acids. The CDR3 loop is CASSASDGRTEAFF. The CDR3, as DNA: TGTGCCAGCAGCGCCTCTGATGGTAGGACTGAAGCTTTCTTT.